The 15 T cell receptor beta chains presented below share a single source sample, sequenced in a study of cytomegalovirus exposure and HLA in healthy donors. Only in-frame clones appear in the TCRdb table, and some are missing; sequencing was by immunoSEQ multiplex PCR. The sample lists about 160,000 clones; approximately 96% were seen once. Material: PBMCs. The receptors stem from a woman aged 18-29 years in good health and CMV-seronegative.

In its sample, this clone was seen once. The rearrangement uses TRBV23-1 and TRBJ1-4, with 7 bases aligning to TRBD1. TRBV23-1 is labeled an ORF, and its function is uncertain. This CDR3 region has 15 residues. V gave up 3 bases and J gave up 7 bases; unmatched junction bases: 8. The CDR3 bases are TGCGCCAGCAGTCACCAGACAGGGCACCGTGAAAAACTGTTTTTT. It codes for CASSHQTGHREKLFF.

The rearrangement uses TRBV9 and TRBJ2-3, with D tentatively TRBD2 (7 bases). The CDR3 contains 15 residues. V lost 0 bases, J lost 3 bases, and 11 bases lay in between. In germline, CDR1 is SGDLS, CDR2 YYNGEE. The CDR3 DNA reads TGTGCCAGCAGCGTAGGGGGGGGGCCAACAGATACGCAGTATTTT. It is translated as CASSVGGGPTDTQYF. The full variable domain, completed using reference TRBV9 and TRBJ2-3, is DSGVTQTPKHLITATGQRVTLRCSPRSGDLSVYWYQQSLDQGLQFLIQYYNGEERAKGNILERFSAQQFPDLHSELNLSSLELGDSALYFCASSVGGGPTDTQYFGPGTRLTVL.

This clone was detected once. The chain recombines TRBV18 with TRBJ1-1; tentative D call: TRBD1 (5 bases). V was pared by 1 base and J by 1 base, with 10 bases between. In germline, CDR1 is KGHSH, CDR2 LQKENI. This CDR3 is 15 amino acids long. The CDR3 loop is CASSPREGPNTEAFF. The CDR3 DNA sequence: TGTGCCAGCTCACCACGGGAGGGACCGAACACTGAAGCTTTCTTT.

The chain joins TRBV18 to TRBJ2-7; D might be TRBD2 (7 bases). Germline lookup yields CDR1 KGHSH and CDR2 LQKENI. This CDR3 contains 16 residues. The V gene lost 0 bases and the J gene lost 2 bases, with 14 bases spanning the gap. The DNA of the CDR3 is TGTGCCAGCTCACCACCGGTCAGGGGAGGGACCTACGAGCAGTACTTC. This sequence encodes CASSPPVRGGTYEQYF.

In its sample, this clone was seen once. The V gene is TRBV6-1, the J gene TRBJ2-1; D might be TRBD2 (6 bases). Trimming cost V 11 bases and J 7 bases, with 24 bases left between them. The CDR3 runs to 15 residues. Germline assignment: CDR1 MNHNS and CDR2 SASEGT. The CDR3 nucleotides read TGTGCCGGATCTATTAAGCATGGGAGGTCAAATGAGCAGTTCTTC. It is translated as CAGSIKHGRSNEQFF.

The chain employs TRBV6-1 and TRBJ1-2; D is unresolved. Trimming took off 11 bases at V and 7 bases at J, with 23 bases between the two ends. From germline, CDR1 is MNHNS and CDR2 SASEGT. The CDR3 sequence is 14 residues long. CDR3 region: CAPCLRVESGGYTF. The CDR3 DNA is TGTGCCCCGTGTCTTCGCGTCGAGTCCGGTGGCTACACCTTC.

The chain uses TRBV2 and TRBJ2-1; TRBD2 agrees at 9 bases. The CDR3 spans 15 residues. Germline CDR1 and CDR2: SNHLY and FYNNEI. Germline trimming cut 5 bases from V and 7 bases from J; bases unmatched to any gene: 9. DNA of the CDR3: TGTGCCAGCAGTTCCGGGGGACTAGCATTTAATGAGCAGTTCTTC. It codes for CASSSGGLAFNEQFF.

The V call is TRBV19, the J call TRBJ1-1, with 7 bases lining up with TRBD1. Trimming removed 5 bases from V and 7 bases from J; junction bases left unmatched: 25. There are 19 residues in the CDR3. The germline CDR1 and CDR2 sequences are LNHDA and SQIVND (reference sequence). CDR3 in amino acids: CASSPPFRTGQRPMGEAFF. As DNA, the CDR3 is TGTGCCAGTAGTCCACCATTTCGGACAGGTCAAAGGCCAATGGGTGAAGCTTTCTTT.

The V gene is TRBV5-6, the J gene TRBJ2-5, with D possibly matching TRBD1 (5 bases). V gave up 0 bases and J gave up 3 bases, with 15 bases separating them. The germline V gene has CDR1 SGHDT and CDR2 YYEEEE. CDR3 length equals 16 residues. CDR3 in DNA: TGTGCCAGCAGCTTGGCCGGAGCAGGGCAAAAAGAGACCCAGTACTTC. Its translation: CASSLAGAGQKETQYF.

V gene TRBV15 combines with J gene TRBJ1-1; D may be TRBD1 (5 bases). The V end was cut by 0 bases, the J end by 14 bases, with 16 bases between. The CDR3 consists of 13 residues. From germline, CDR1 is LNHNV and CDR2 YYDKDF (reference sequence). DNA for the CDR3: TGTGCCACCAGCAGAGATGGGGGTGGAGGGAGATTCTTT. Amino acid sequence: CATSRDGGGGRFF.

This clone was seen a few times. This chain uses TRBV2 with TRBJ2-6; TRBD2 might be the D (5 bases). The V gene's germline CDR1 is SNHLY and CDR2 FYNNEI. The CDR3 is 14 amino acids. V lost 7 bases to trimming and J lost 0 bases, with 7 bases between them. CDR3 in amino acids: CASIRGSGANVLTF. The CDR3 nucleotides read TGTGCCAGCATCCGGGGCTCTGGGGCCAACGTCCTGACTTTC.

The CDR3 sequence: CASSPGGGMVSPLHF. The DNA of the CDR3 is TGTGCCAGCAGCCCCGGCGGGGGGATGGTTTCACCCCTCCACTTT. This sequence joins TRBV5-4 and TRBJ1-6, with TRBD1 as a possible D gene (5 bases). With 4 bases removed from V and 9 bases from J, the gap between germline ends came to 17 bases. The germline CDR1 and CDR2 sequences are SGHNT and YYREEE (reference sequence). CDR3 length: 15 residues.

The rearrangement joins TRBV11-3 to TRBJ1-1; D is uncertain. V lost 4 bases to trimming and J lost 4 bases, with 16 bases between them. Per germline, CDR1 SGHNT and CDR2 YENEEA. The CDR3 length is 15 residues. The CDR3 sequence is CASSYQAPLRTEAFF. The CDR3 coding sequence is TGTGCCAGCAGCTATCAGGCCCCTTTACGCACTGAAGCTTTCTTT.

The chain carries TRBV7-8 and TRBJ2-7; possibly TRBD1 for D (6 bases). V was cut by 0 bases and J by 4 bases, with 7 bases left in between. This CDR3 comprises 13 residues. Germline CDR1 and CDR2: SGHVS and FQNEAQ. The CDR3 coding sequence is TGTGCCAGCAGCTTAGCTGGGACATACGAGCAGTACTTC. Its protein is CASSLAGTYEQYF.

The V gene is TRBV19, the J gene TRBJ2-1; 14 bases align to TRBD2. In germline, CDR1 is LNHDA, CDR2 SQIVND (reference sequence). The CDR3 is 16 amino acids. With 5 bases clipped from V and 4 bases from J, the junction kept 4 bases outside the gene matches. CDR3 in amino acids: CASSGLAGGLYNEQFF. The DNA for the CDR3 is TGTGCCAGTAGTGGACTAGCGGGGGGACTTTACAATGAGCAGTTCTTC.